The T cell receptor (beta chain) described here comes from a study of T cell responses to AZD1222 COVID-19 vaccine. As concerns this clone: Its target is not known.

Some clones are missing from TCRdb's copy, which holds only in-frame ones; the method was immunoSEQ multiplex PCR. The data contain 130,000 to 150,000 clones, approximately 85% of them singletons. V shed 2 bases and J shed 7 bases, with 5 bases lying between them. The CDR3 has 12 residues. From germline, CDR1 is ENHRY and CDR2 SYGVKD. Study results and limitations: Reports say nearly half of spike-specific TCRs go after unmutated variant regions. Seropositive status at baseline applied to only six AZD1222 recipients. In all cases, repertoires were sampled only after the peak T cell response. There were mostly white British donors and more females than males, and clonal diversity was possibly underestimated.

The V call is TRBV10-3, the J call TRBJ2-2; no firm D call. This TCR came from an adult in good health. Sequencing used peripheral blood, obtained on day 0 of MenACWY control vaccination. CDR3 in amino acids: CAISEGYGELFF. The CDR3 region has the DNA TGTGCCATCAGTGAGGGCTACGGGGAGCTGTTTTTT.